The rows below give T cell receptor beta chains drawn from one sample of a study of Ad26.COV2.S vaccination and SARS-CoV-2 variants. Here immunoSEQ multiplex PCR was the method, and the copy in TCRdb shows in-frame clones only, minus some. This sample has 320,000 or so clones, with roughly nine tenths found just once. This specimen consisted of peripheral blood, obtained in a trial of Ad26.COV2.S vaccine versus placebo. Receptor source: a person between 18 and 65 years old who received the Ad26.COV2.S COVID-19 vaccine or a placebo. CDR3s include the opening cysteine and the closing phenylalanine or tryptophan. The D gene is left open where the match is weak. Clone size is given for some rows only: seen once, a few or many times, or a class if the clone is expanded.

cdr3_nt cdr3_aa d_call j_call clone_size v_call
TGTGCCAGCTCACCACCAGGGTCAGGCGAAAAACTGTTTTTT CASSPPGSGEKLFF NA TRBJ1-4 NA TRBV18
TGTGCCAGCTCACCCACTGCCCTCAGGGGGCTGGGCACCGGGGAGCTGTTTTTT CASSPTALRGLGTGELFF TRBD1 TRBJ2-2 NA TRBV18
TGCAGCGTTGAAGACTTTCTCCGACGGAACACTGAAGCTTTCTTT CSVEDFLRRNTEAFF NA TRBJ1-1 NA TRBV29-1
TGTGCCAGCAGTTACACCACAGGGGGCGCCTACGAGCAGTACTTC CASSYTTGGAYEQYF TRBD1 TRBJ2-7 NA TRBV6-5
TGTGCCAGTAGTGGTAGGGGAGGGACTGAAGCTTTCTTT CASSGRGGTEAFF NA TRBJ1-1 NA TRBV19
TGTGCCAGCAATTACGGGCTTTGGGGTGAGCAGTTCTTC CASNYGLWGEQFF NA TRBJ2-1 once TRBV6-2/TRBV6-3
TGCAGCGTTGAAGCCCCCCCCGGACAGGGGATTCATGGCTACACCTTC CSVEAPPGQGIHGYTF TRBD1 TRBJ1-2 NA TRBV29-1
TGTGCCAGCAGCTTCGACAGAGTTTCACCCCTCCACTTT CASSFDRVSPLHF NA TRBJ1-6 NA TRBV7-2
TGTGCCAGCAGTTTAGCGCGGGTGCAGCCCCAGCATTTT CASSLARVQPQHF NA TRBJ1-5 once TRBV12-3/TRBV12-4
TGTGCCAGCACCACGACAGGGGGCACTGAAGCTTTCTTT CASTTTGGTEAFF TRBD1 TRBJ1-1 NA TRBV7-9
TGTGCCACCAGCACAGTCTACACCGGGGAGCTGTTTTTT CATSTVYTGELFF NA TRBJ2-2 NA TRBV24-1
TGTGCCAGTAGTATGGGTGGAACTAACTATGGCTACACCTTC CASSMGGTNYGYTF NA TRBJ1-2 once TRBV19
TGTGCCTGGAGTGTGCTTGAGGGCACCAATGAAAAACTGTTTTTT CAWSVLEGTNEKLFF NA TRBJ1-4 NA TRBV30
TGTGCCAGCAGTTACTCGAGTTACGGGACAGCTTATGGCTACACCTTC CASSYSSYGTAYGYTF TRBD1 TRBJ1-2 NA TRBV6-2/TRBV6-3
TGTGCCAGCAGTTTAAGTATGAGCGACAGAACCCTCCACTTT CASSLSMSDRTLHF NA TRBJ1-6 NA TRBV28
TGTGCCAGCAGTGCCGGGACAGAAGAAATGAACACTGAAGCTTTCTTT CASSAGTEEMNTEAFF TRBD1 TRBJ1-1 NA TRBV28